The source of this T cell receptor (beta chain) is a study of technical replicates of blood from several donors (dated by TCRdb to about 2017). Receptors were amplified or captured by the immunoSEQ multiplex PCR assay. TCRdb took over this immuneACCESS table, retaining in-frame rearrangements with V and J assigned. Such tables are incomplete; in checked studies, under half of the missing clones stem from an unresolved V gene, and the remainder is unexplained. A total of approximately 95,000 clones appear in this sample, roughly 96% of them only once. Of the sample, 0.3% to 0.35% falls within the top ten clones. As regards this clone: What this receptor recognizes is not known. No quality values exist for individual bases; no much larger clone is one base distant.

The CDR3 holds 11 amino acids from the cysteine to the phenylalanine. Only the CDR3 region is kept as DNA, spanning 33 bases read in frame from base 1. V is clipped by 3 bases and J by 4 bases, and the sequence between their germline boundaries is 7 bases long. In the germline V gene (reference sequence), CDR1 corresponds to DFQATT and CDR2 to SNEGSKA. The chain is encoded by TRBV20-1 joined to TRBJ2-7, with no confidently assigned D gene. Source material: T cells isolated from PBMCs. This TCR was sampled from a human donor in good health. The CDR3: CSASYEYEQYF. The bases are TGCAGTGCTAGCTACGAATACGAGCAGTACTTC.